These 20 T cell receptor beta chains originate from one sample sequenced in a study of control samples from healthy donors and cancer patients (dated by TCRdb to 2020 to 2022). Library prep was done by the immunoSEQ multiplex PCR assay. In TCRdb, the immuneACCESS table is reduced to in-frame sequences with V and J assigned. These tables do not hold every clone; where another copy was compared, an unresolved V gene accounts for under half, and the others remain unexplained. The sample yields some 150,000 clones; about 89% were counted once. More than 6.5% of the sample is held by the ten biggest clonotypes. The specimen was blood. The receptors were sampled from a man aged 18 to 29 in good health.

The V and J genes are TRBV5-4 and TRBJ2-1, with D possibly TRBD2 on 7 matching bases. V shed 1 base and J shed 7 bases, with 15 bases lying between them. Germline V gene sequence: CDR1 SGHNT, CDR2 YYREEE (reference sequence). The CDR3 covers 15 residues. The CDR3 DNA reads TGTGCCAGCAGCTTGCAGTGGGGGGGCGCGAATGAGCAGTTCTTC. Amino acid sequence: CASSLQWGGANEQFF.

V is TRBV3-1 (or the pseudogene TRBV3-2) and J is TRBJ2-3; tentative D call: TRBD1 (6 bases). The CDR3 totals 14 residues. Between the trimmed V and J ends, which lost 4 bases and 4 bases, there was a span of 12 bases. Germline loops: CDR1 LGHDT, CDR2 YNNKEL (reference sequence). The CDR3 spells CASSPSNRADTQYF. The CDR3 DNA follows: TGTGCCAGCAGCCCAAGTAACAGGGCAGATACGCAGTATTTT.

The DNA for the CDR3 is TGTGCCAGCAGCTTAGAGCGCGGGGGTAACGAGCAGTACTTC. Residues: CASSLERGGNEQYF. The J gene is TRBJ2-7, the V gene TRBV11-2, with TRBD2 identical over 7 bases. Germline values: CDR1 SGHAT, CDR2 FQNNGV. Trimming took 0 bases from V and 5 from J; bases not matched to a gene: 4. CDR3 size: 14 residues.

The chain combines TRBV6-6 with TRBJ2-7; 7 nucleotides agree with TRBD2. The CDR3 spans 14 residues. The ends lost 0 bases at V and 1 base at J; junction bases unmatched: 0. Germline CDR1 and CDR2: MNHNY and SVGAGI (reference sequence). The CDR3 reads CASSYSGGSYEQYF. CDR3 DNA sequence: TGTGCCAGCAGTTACTCGGGGGGGTCCTACGAGCAGTACTTC.

This chain uses TRBV7-9 with TRBJ2-1; 13 nucleotides line up with TRBD2. The germline V gene encodes CDR1 SEHNR and CDR2 FQNEAQ (reference sequence). The CDR3 has 15 amino acids. Losses at the gene ends were 5 bases for V and 4 bases for J; bases not matched to a gene: 2. In nucleotides, the CDR3 is TGTGCCAGCAGCCGACTAGCGGGGGGTTACAATGAGCAGTTCTTC. Protein product: CASSRLAGGYNEQFF.

The J gene is TRBJ2-3, the V gene TRBV24-1; D is perhaps TRBD2 (6 bases). With 5 bases removed from V and 7 bases from J, the gap between germline ends came to 12 bases. This CDR3 contains 13 residues. The V gene's germline CDR1 is KGHDR and CDR2 SFDVKD. DNA for the CDR3: TGTGCCACCAGTGGCTCGGGGGTTTATACGCAGTATTTT. Residues: CATSGSGVYTQYF.

This clone appeared a single time. The gene calls are TRBV6-6 and TRBJ2-2, with D perhaps given as TRBD1 or TRBD2 (5 bases each). This CDR3 is built from 13 residues. Trimming took off 6 bases at V and 7 bases at J, with 12 bases between the two ends. The germline V gene has CDR1 MNHNY and CDR2 SVGAGI (reference sequence). The CDR3, as DNA: TGTGCCAGCAGCCCCGGGACGGTCGGGGAGCTGTTTTTT. It translates to CASSPGTVGELFF.

The gene calls are TRBV7-6 and TRBJ2-7; the match to TRBD1 covers 7 bases. This CDR3 spans 14 amino acids. Germline CDR1 SGHVS, CDR2 FNYEAQ. After removal of 1 base from V and 3 bases from J, the junction contained 3 bases not matched to a gene. The CDR3 nucleotides are TGTGCCAGCAGCTTAGGAGGGGGCCTCTACGAGCAGTACTTC. This gives the protein CASSLGGGLYEQYF.

The chain has TRBV7-2 and TRBJ2-7; no clear D. Per germline, CDR1 SGHTA and CDR2 FQGNSA. This CDR3 is built from 11 residues. V was trimmed by 1 base and J by 3 bases, leaving 1 base between them. For the CDR3, the DNA is TGTGCCAGCAGCTTAGTCTACGAGCAGTACTTC. This codes for CASSLVYEQYF.

CDR3 loop: CASSQGLNTEAFF. CDR3 in DNA: TGTGCCAGTTCTCAGGGTCTGAACACTGAAGCTTTCTTT. The chain carries TRBV6-5 and TRBJ1-1; perhaps TRBD1 as D (5 bases). Deletions cut 9 bases from V and 0 bases from J, with 11 bases between. There are 13 residues in the CDR3. The germline gives CDR1 MNHEY, CDR2 SVGAGI.

This clone has just one count. The chain links TRBV6-2 or TRBV6-3 to TRBJ2-3; 9 bases map to TRBD1. The CDR3 length is 17 residues. Germline V gives CDR1 MNHEY, CDR2 SVGEGT. With 0 bases clipped from V and 3 bases from J, the junction kept 7 bases outside the gene matches. The chain's CDR3 is CASSYSSGTGITDTQYF. The CDR3 DNA reads TGTGCCAGCAGTTACTCGAGTGGGACAGGGATAACAGATACGCAGTATTTT.

The rearrangement links TRBV18 to TRBJ1-2, with D maybe TRBD1 (5 bases). Germline values: CDR1 KGHSH, CDR2 LQKENI. The CDR3 runs 15 residues. V gave up 3 bases and J gave up 6 bases, with 17 bases separating them. As DNA, the CDR3 is TGTGCCAGCTCACCCGAGGGACCCTCTGTCGATGGCTACACCTTC. Its protein product is CASSPEGPSVDGYTF.

CDR3: CASSRQGALGETQYF. The CDR3 DNA reads TGTGCCAGCAGTAGACAGGGGGCGCTTGGGGAGACCCAGTACTTC. The rearrangement links TRBV7-9 to TRBJ2-5; 10 bases align to TRBD1. Losses at the gene ends were 6 bases for V and 5 bases for J; bases not matched to a gene: 9. This CDR3 spans 15 amino acids. CDR1 SEHNR and CDR2 FQNEAQ come from the germline V gene (reference sequence). The variable domain in full, with the rest retrieved from reference TRBV7-9 and TRBJ2-5, is DTGVSQNPRHKITKRGQNVTFRCDPISEHNRLYWYRQTLGQGPEFLTYFQNEAQLEKSRLLSDRFSAERPKGSFSTLEIQRTEQGDSAMYLCASSRQGALGETQYFGPGTRLLVL.

The chain links TRBV19 to TRBJ2-3; 13 bases fit TRBD2. Germline V gives CDR1 LNHDA, CDR2 SQIVND (reference sequence). V shed 3 bases and J 3 bases; nucleotides not matched to a gene: 3. The CDR3 runs to 16 residues. The CDR3 loop reads CASSIPTSGGTDTQYF. In nucleotides, the CDR3 is TGTGCCAGTAGTATTCCGACTAGCGGGGGGACAGATACGCAGTATTTT.

The chain uses TRBV3-1 (or the pseudogene TRBV3-2) and TRBJ2-2; 11 bases agree with TRBD2. The junction had 8 bases not matched to a gene; V was cut back by 3 bases and J by 5 bases. This CDR3 has 17 amino acids. Germline V gene data show CDR1 as LGHDT and CDR2 as YNNKEL (reference sequence). The CDR3 here is CASSQALAGVITGELFF. CDR3 DNA: TGTGCCAGCAGCCAGGCACTAGCGGGGGTTATAACCGGGGAGCTGTTTTTT.

The gene calls are TRBV6-7 and TRBJ2-1; D perhaps matches TRBD1 (5 bases). TRBV6-7 is an open reading frame whose function is uncertain. The CDR3 length is 13 residues. The V and J ends lost 7 bases and 8 bases respectively, with 15 bases between them. Here the CDR3 DNA reads TGTGCCAGCATAAGGGGCCCTAAGGATGAGCAGTTCTTC. This gives the protein CASIRGPKDEQFF.

V is TRBV11-2 and J is TRBJ2-7; 7 bases fit TRBD1. This CDR3 has 18 residues. Germline V gene data show CDR1 as SGHAT and CDR2 as FQNNGV. V lost 2 bases and J lost 3; bases outside the gene matches: 16. In nucleotides, the CDR3 is TGTGCCAGCAGCTTACGAAATGCCGGGACAGAAATTAACTACGAGCAGTACTTC. Translated: CASSLRNAGTEINYEQYF.

This chain links TRBV21-1 with TRBJ2-2; the table's D call, TRBD2, has no DNA check behind it. TRBV21-1 is reported as a pseudogene. The CDR3 is 13 residues long. CDR3 DNA: TGTGCCAGCCCGAGAACGAACACCGGGGAGCTGTTTTTT. It translates to CASPRTNTGELFF.

This chain connects TRBV5-1 to TRBJ2-2, with D maybe TRBD2 (5 bases). The V end lost 0 bases, the J end lost 6 bases, and 15 bases lay between the germline ends. Germline V gene data show CDR1 as SGHRS and CDR2 as YFSETQ. CDR3 length equals 16 residues. The CDR3 nucleotides read TGCGCCAGCAGCTTGGAGTTGATAGGGAGAGCCGGGGAGCTGTTTTTT. Translating gives CASSLELIGRAGELFF. The whole variable domain, filled in from reference TRBV5-1 and TRBJ2-2, reads KAGVTQTPRYLIKTRGQQVTLSCSPISGHRSVSWYQQTPGQGLQFLFEYFSETQRNKGNFPGRFSGRQFSNSRSEMNVSTLELGDSALYLCASSLELIGRAGELFFGEGSRLTVL.

This chain connects TRBV30 to TRBJ2-5; tentative D call: TRBD2 (7 bases). V lost 0 bases to trimming and J lost 5 bases, with 13 bases between them. The CDR3 is made up of 14 amino acids. Germline CDR1 reads GTSNPN; CDR2 reads SVGIG (reference sequence). The CDR3 here is CAWSVGGGRETQYF. CDR3 in DNA: TGTGCCTGGAGTGTAGGGGGGGGCAGGGAGACCCAGTACTTC.